This passage covers 31 T cell receptor beta chains from one sample sequenced in a study of blood T cells in healthy people across ages. The authors ran a second PCR of 7 to 11 cycles using a sample-barcoded 5' primer and a J-beta primer mix. TCRdb fed the 5' RACE reads into MiXCR, producing one record per CDR3 protein. The sample has roughly 730,000 distinct CDR3 sequences, more than 50% seen once. Sequencing used blood. These receptors came from a man aged 35 to 55 in good health.

The genes are TRBV20-1 and TRBJ2-3; TRBD2 aligns across 11 bases. Unmatched junction bases numbered 10, after V lost 6 bases and J lost 8 bases. Germline V lookup: CDR1 DFQATT, CDR2 SNEGSKA (reference sequence). There are 14 residues in the CDR3. This CDR3 reads CSAAGTGTSGTQYF. Written as DNA, the CDR3 is TGCAGTGCGGCTGGAACCGGGACTAGCGGTACGCAGTATTTT.

This chain uses TRBV29-1 with TRBJ1-4; the match to TRBD1 covers 7 bases. Germline V lookup: CDR1 SQVTM, CDR2 ANQGSEA. The CDR3 has 13 amino acids. Trimming took 5 bases from V and 12 from J; bases not matched to a gene: 12. CDR3: CSVRRTGATELFF. In DNA, the CDR3 is TGCAGCGTTCGACGGACAGGTGCCACGGAACTGTTTTTT.

This clonotype has a single count. The chain carries TRBV9 and TRBJ1-4; 7 bases align to TRBD1. CDR1 and CDR2 from the germline V gene are SGDLS and YYNGEE. The CDR3 spans 14 residues. Trimming at V came to 4 bases and at J to 7 bases, leaving 7 bases not matched to a gene. CDR3 protein: CASSLGTAVEKLFF. The CDR3 coding sequence is TGTGCCAGCAGCTTAGGGACAGCTGTTGAAAAACTGTTTTTT. Variable domain in full (rest from reference TRBV9 and TRBJ1-4): DSGVTQTPKHLITATGQRVTLRCSPRSGDLSVYWYQQSLDQGLQFLIQYYNGEERAKGNILERFSAQQFPDLHSELNLSSLELGDSALYFCASSLGTAVEKLFFGSGTQLSVL.

This clonotype has a count of ten or more. This rearrangement joins TRBV10-1 to TRBJ2-7; D is unresolved. CDR1 is WNHNN, CDR2 SYGVQD, per germline (reference sequence). The V gene lost 7 bases and the J gene lost 2 bases, with 0 bases spanning the gap. The CDR3 length is 9 residues. For the CDR3, the DNA is TGCGCCAGCACCTACGAGCAGTACTTC. The encoded protein is CASTYEQYF.

This clonotype has only a few counts. The chain employs TRBV11-2 and TRBJ2-1, with 14 bases identical to TRBD2. The CDR3 runs 15 residues. Per germline, CDR1 SGHAT and CDR2 FQNNGV. The junction had 0 bases not matched to a gene; V was cut back by 6 bases and J by 2 bases. The CDR3 DNA sequence: TGTGCCAGCAGGGGACTAGCGGGGGCCTACAATGAGCAGTTCTTC. It translates to CASRGLAGAYNEQFF. Full variable domain (rest looked up from reference TRBV11-2 and TRBJ2-1): EAGVAQSPRYKIIEKRQSVAFWCNPISGHATLYWYQQILGQGPKLLIQFQNNGVVDDSQLPKDRFSAERLKGVDSTLKIQPAKLEDSAVYLCASRGLAGAYNEQFFGPGTRLTVL.

The chain employs TRBV3-1 and TRBJ1-1, with unresolved D. V lost 1 base, J lost 8 bases, and 11 bases lay in between. CDR3 length: 13 amino acids. Germline assignment: CDR1 LGHDT and CDR2 YNNKEL (reference sequence). CDR3 region: CASSQVRREEAFF. Here the CDR3 DNA reads TGTGCCAGCAGCCAAGTTAGAAGGGAGGAAGCTTTCTTT.

The chain recombines TRBV2 with TRBJ2-5; no definite D call. The CDR3 has 14 amino acids. The V end was cut by 6 bases, the J end by 3 bases, with 14 bases between. Per germline, CDR1 SNHLY and CDR2 FYNNEI. This chain's CDR3 is CASRALGSEETQYF. CDR3 nucleotide sequence: TGTGCCAGCAGGGCCTTGGGATCGGAAGAGACCCAGTACTTC.

This clonotype has more than one count but fewer than ten. DNA for the CDR3: TGTGCTAGTGGTGAGGACAGGAGCACAGATACGCAGTATTTT. Protein: CASGEDRSTDTQYF. The chain recombines TRBV12-5 with TRBJ2-3, with TRBD1 matching 7 bases. The CDR3 is 14 residues long. Unmatched junction bases numbered 2, after V lost 5 bases and J lost 0 bases. Germline CDR1 reads LGHNT; CDR2 reads FRNRAP.

The chain employs TRBV10-3 and TRBJ1-5; TRBD1 matches at 9 bases. The V gene end was trimmed by 10 bases and the J gene end by 7 bases; junction bases not matched to a gene: 8. CDR1 is ENHRY, CDR2 SYGVKD, per germline. The CDR3 is made up of 13 amino acids. This CDR3 reads CATGGQGEQPQHF. CDR3 coding DNA: TGTGCCACGGGGGGACAGGGAGAACAGCCCCAGCATTTT.

This clonotype was seen more than once but under ten times. CDR3 loop: CASSSEQTLSYEQYF. CDR3 nucleotide sequence: TGTGCCAGCAGCTCGGAGCAGACACTATCCTACGAGCAGTACTTC. This rearrangement joins TRBV5-5 to TRBJ2-7, with D uncertain. This CDR3 is 15 amino acids long. The germline V gene encodes CDR1 SGHKS and CDR2 YYEKEE (reference sequence). V dropped 3 bases and J dropped 1 base, with 14 bases sitting between them.

Written as DNA, the CDR3 is TGTGCCAGCAGCTTAGGGATTGCGCCTAGTGTCATAGTCTACGAGCAGTACTTC. This sequence encodes CASSLGIAPSVIVYEQYF. V and J are TRBV7-9 and TRBJ2-4; D unresolved. Gene TRBJ2-7 matches the end of the DNA better, so the J call may be wrong. CDR1 is SEHNR and CDR2 is FQNEAQ in the germline V gene (reference sequence). This CDR3 spans 18 amino acids.

J is TRBJ2-5 and V is TRBV5-1, with D possibly TRBD2 on 6 matching bases. Germline V CDR1 and CDR2: SGHRS, YFSETQ. The length of the CDR3 is 16 residues. Trimming pared 2 bases from V and 1 base from J, leaving 15 bases between. As DNA, the CDR3 is TGCGCCAGCAGCTTAGGTGGGGAAGCGGGCCAAGAGACCCAGTACTTC. It specifies CASSLGGEAGQETQYF.

The chain combines TRBV4-3 with TRBJ1-4, with D unclear. Trimming removed 1 base from V and 7 bases from J, with 13 bases in between. There are 15 residues in the CDR3. CDR1 is LGHNA, CDR2 YSLEER, per germline. Here the CDR3 DNA reads TGCGCCAGCAGCCAAGGGAAAGGCAGCCCTGAAAAACTGTTTTTT. Protein: CASSQGKGSPEKLFF.

A few counts support this clonotype. The genes are TRBV2 and TRBJ2-6; D gene ambiguous. V shed 1 base and J shed 1 base, with 5 bases lying between them. CDR3 length equals 15 residues. The germline V gene has CDR1 SNHLY and CDR2 FYNNEI. The DNA of the CDR3 is TGTGCCAGCAGTGAAGGTTGGTCTGGGGCCAACGTCCTGACTTTC. It codes for CASSEGWSGANVLTF.

The CDR3 DNA is TGTGCCAGCACCTTAGCGAGCTCCTACAATGAGCAGTTCTTC. It is translated as CASTLASSYNEQFF. The chain uses TRBV12-3 or TRBV12-4 and TRBJ2-1; maybe TRBD2 (5 bases). CDR3 length: 14 residues. V shed 7 bases and J shed 0 bases, with 10 bases lying between them.

This clonotype was counted a few times. This rearrangement joins TRBV5-1 to TRBJ2-3, with TRBD1 as a possible D gene (5 bases). Germline CDR1 SGHRS, CDR2 YFSETQ. V dropped 0 bases and J dropped 0 bases, with 8 bases sitting between them. The CDR3 is 15 residues long. This CDR3 is CASSLEQASTDTQYF. CDR3 sequence (DNA): TGCGCCAGCAGCTTGGAACAGGCTAGCACAGATACGCAGTATTTT.

This clonotype was recorded only once. The V and J genes are TRBV6-2 or TRBV6-3 and TRBJ2-1, with D perhaps TRBD2 (5 bases). CDR3 length: 13 residues. Trimming shortened V by 6 bases and J by 9 bases, and 15 bases separated the two germline ends. From germline, CDR1 is MNHEY and CDR2 SVGEGT. The CDR3 sequence: CASSGKRAGEQFF. CDR3 in DNA: TGTGCCAGCAGCGGAAAGAGGGCCGGTGAGCAGTTCTTC.

In its sample, this clonotype was seen many times. V is TRBV7-6 and J is TRBJ2-1; 8 bases agree with TRBD2. The CDR3 consists of 16 residues. Per the germline V gene, CDR1 is SGHVS and CDR2 is FNYEAQ. V trimming: 2 bases; J trimming: 7 bases; junction bases outside the gene matches: 10. The CDR3 here is CASSLLSSGSLNEQFF. CDR3 DNA sequence: TGTGCCAGCAGCTTATTGTCAAGCGGGAGCCTGAATGAGCAGTTCTTC.

This clonotype was counted at least ten times. The chain couples TRBV5-1 to TRBJ1-2; 8 positions match TRBD1. V lost 0 bases and J lost 4; bases outside the gene matches: 8. Germline V gives CDR1 SGHRS, CDR2 YFSETQ. This CDR3 has 16 residues. CDR3: CASSLDRGQGGYGYTF. The CDR3 bases are TGCGCCAGCAGCTTGGACAGAGGACAGGGTGGCTATGGCTACACCTTC.

This clonotype was recorded a few times. This rearrangement joins TRBV7-2 to TRBJ2-4; D is possibly TRBD1 or TRBD2 (5 bases each). The germline V and J ends were trimmed by 3 bases and 3 bases, with 27 bases remaining between them. In germline, CDR1 is SGHTA, CDR2 FQGNSA. This CDR3 has 20 amino acids. The chain's CDR3 is CASSLMGPGLGEDGKNIQYF. The CDR3 coding sequence is TGTGCCAGCAGCTTGATGGGGCCAGGGTTGGGGGAAGATGGCAAAAACATTCAGTACTTC.

This clonotype occurred many times. V gene TRBV2 combines with J gene TRBJ2-6, with D hard to call. The CDR3 contains 15 residues. Trimming removed 3 bases from V and 1 base from J, with 7 bases in between. Germline values: CDR1 SNHLY, CDR2 FYNNEI. The CDR3 here is CASSDTGSGANVLTF. The CDR3 nucleotides read TGTGCCAGCAGTGACACGGGTTCTGGGGCCAACGTCCTGACTTTC.

This clonotype was observed a handful of times. The chain combines TRBV24-1 with TRBJ2-3, with TRBD1 matching over 10 bases. Germline V gene lookup returns CDR1 KGHDR and CDR2 SFDVKD. V lost 3 bases to trimming and J lost 5 bases; unmatched junction nucleotides: 7. The CDR3 has 16 amino acids. In DNA, the CDR3 is TGTGCCACCAGTGATCGCGACAGGGGGCTAGGAGATACGCAGTATTTT. This encodes CATSDRDRGLGDTQYF.

The chain joins TRBV6-6 to TRBJ2-1, with 10 positions matching TRBD1. CDR3 length: 15 residues. The germline CDR1 and CDR2 sequences are MNHNY and SVGAGI (reference sequence). After removal of 6 bases from V and 4 bases from J, the junction contained 6 bases not matched to a gene. CDR3: CASRETGGKYNEQFF. The CDR3 bases are TGTGCCAGCAGGGAGACAGGGGGCAAGTACAATGAGCAGTTCTTC.

A few counts support this clonotype. In DNA, the CDR3 is TGTGCCAGCAGCTTAGGGACAGGCTGGGAAGGGAGTGGTGAAAAACTGTTTTTT. Its translation is CASSLGTGWEGSGEKLFF. V and J are TRBV7-2 and TRBJ1-4, with 7 bases identical to TRBD1. The V gene's germline CDR1 is SGHTA and CDR2 FQGNSA. The CDR3 has 18 amino acids. Trimming at V came to 1 base and at J to 7 bases, leaving 15 bases not matched to a gene.

The V call is TRBV6-2 or TRBV6-3, the J call TRBJ2-7; perhaps TRBD2 as D (6 bases). The CDR3 has 14 amino acids. Trimming removed 7 bases from V and 0 bases from J, with 13 bases in between. CDR1 and CDR2 from the germline V gene are MNHEY and SVGEGT. The CDR3 is CASIAGPFSYEQYF. Written as DNA, the CDR3 is TGTGCCAGCATCGCGGGACCATTCTCCTACGAGCAGTACTTC.

The chain joins TRBV7-8 to TRBJ2-7; D gene uncertain. V lost 1 base and J lost 2, with 6 bases in between. Germline loops: CDR1 SGHVS, CDR2 FQNEAQ. The CDR3 is made up of 13 amino acids. CDR3 coding DNA: TGTGCCAGCAGCTTAGAGGCGCCCTACGAGCAGTACTTC. It codes for CASSLEAPYEQYF. The full variable domain, with the rest looked up from reference TRBV7-8 and TRBJ2-7, is GAGVSQSPRYKVAKRGQDVALRCDPISGHVSLFWYQQALGQGPEFLTYFQNEAQLDKSGLPSDRFFAERPEGSVSTLKIQRTQQEDSAVYLCASSLEAPYEQYFGPGTRLTVT.

This clonotype was observed a handful of times. J is TRBJ2-1 and V is TRBV4-2, with a possible D match to TRBD2 (5 bases). Germline V gene data show CDR1 as LGHNA and CDR2 as YNFKEQ. CDR3 length equals 17 residues. The V and J ends lost 4 bases and 0 bases respectively, with 16 bases between them. The CDR3 sequence: CASSPNSSPSSYNEQFF. CDR3 bases: TGTGCCAGCAGCCCGAATTCTAGCCCTAGCTCCTACAATGAGCAGTTCTTC.

This clonotype was counted once. The chain carries TRBV6-2 or TRBV6-3 and TRBJ2-5; D remains unclear. V was cut by 8 bases and J by 2 bases, with 18 bases left in between. CDR1 is MNHEY, CDR2 SVGEGT, per germline. This CDR3 has 15 amino acids. The CDR3 DNA is TGTGCCAGCTACCCGCTAGGTAGAACACAAGAGACCCAGTACTTC. This gives the protein CASYPLGRTQETQYF.

J is TRBJ1-1 and V is TRBV2; tentative D call: TRBD1 (6 bases). Germline V gene data show CDR1 as SNHLY and CDR2 as FYNNEI. The CDR3 spans 15 residues. With 8 bases removed from V and 1 base from J, the gap between germline ends came to 17 bases. This CDR3 is CASRNNRVKNTEAFF. CDR3 in DNA: TGTGCCAGCCGGAACAACAGGGTAAAGAACACTGAAGCTTTCTTT. Drawing the rest from reference TRBV2 and TRBJ1-1, the complete variable domain is EPEVTQTPSHQVTQMGQEVILRCVPISNHLYFYWYRQILGQKVEFLVSFYNNEISEKSEIFDDQFSVERPDGSNFTLKIRSTKLEDSAMYFCASRNNRVKNTEAFFGQGTRLTVV.

This clonotype has a count of ten or more. The chain combines TRBV29-1 with TRBJ2-1; D remains unclear. The CDR3 extends over 13 amino acids. V dropped 3 bases and J dropped 7 bases, with 13 bases sitting between them. Germline V lookup: CDR1 SQVTM, CDR2 ANQGSEA. CDR3 sequence reads: CSVDRVVSNEQFF. The CDR3 bases are TGCAGCGTTGATAGGGTAGTTTCGAATGAGCAGTTCTTC.

The chain has TRBV20-1 and TRBJ1-4; D is undetermined. The CDR3 is made up of 14 amino acids. Germline V gives CDR1 DFQATT, CDR2 SNEGSKA (reference sequence). V was shortened by 5 bases and J by 1 base, with 11 bases between the two germline ends. The CDR3 reads CSAHETITNEKLFF. CDR3 DNA sequence: TGCAGTGCTCACGAAACAATAACTAATGAAAAACTGTTTTTT.